The rows below give T cell receptor beta chains drawn from one sample of a study of memory CD4+ T cells and cytomegalovirus serostatus. The repertoire was sequenced with immunoSEQ multiplex PCR; TCRdb's copy has only in-frame clones and lacks some. The data hold tens of thousands of clones, with over 70% observed a single time. The material sequenced was memory CD4+ T cells from blood. The receptor source for this set is an adult in good health and CMV-seropositive. CDR3s include the opening cysteine and the closing phenylalanine or tryptophan. The order of the fields is J gene, clone size, V gene, D gene, CDR3 DNA, CDR3 protein. A D gene is named only where the DNA matches it firmly. Clone size, where shown, is once, few, many, or a class for clones that have expanded.

>TRBJ2-1|-|TRBV6-1|TRBD1
TGTGCCAGCAGTGGACAGGGTTATGGTGAGCAGTTCTTC
CASSGQGYGEQFF
>TRBJ2-4|-|TRBV19|TRBD2
TGTGCCAGTTCCGGACTAGCGGGTTTGAACATTCAGTACTTC
CASSGLAGLNIQYF
>TRBJ1-1|-|TRBV11-1|-
TGTGCCAGCAGCTTAGATGGGAATTCTCGAGCTGAAGCTTTCTTT
CASSLDGNSRAEAFF
>TRBJ1-3|-|TRBV18|-
TGTGCCAGCTCACCTAGTGCCAGTCCCACCTCTGGAAACACCATATATTTT
CASSPSASPTSGNTIYF
>TRBJ2-5|-|TRBV28|TRBD2
TGTGCCAGCAGTTTACTGGGAGGGAGAATGGGGACCCAGTACTTC
CASSLLGGRMGTQYF
>TRBJ1-5|-|TRBV2|-
TGTGCCAGCAGTGATGCCACAACCTTGGGGAGGGGTAGCAATCAGCCCCAGCATTTT
CASSDATTLGRGSNQPQHF
>TRBJ1-1|-|TRBV6-1|-
TGTGCCAGCAGTACAGGGATGAACACTGAAGCTTTCTTT
CASSTGMNTEAFF
>TRBJ1-4|-|TRBV9|-
TGTGCCAGCAGCTTTTCGGGTGGCAGTGGAGAAAAACTGTTTTTT
CASSFSGGSGEKLFF
>TRBJ1-1|few|TRBV19|-
TGTGCCAGTAGTCGTGAGGGACGGAGCACTGAAGCTTTCTTT
CASSREGRSTEAFF
>TRBJ2-3|-|TRBV4-2|-
TGTGCCAGCAGTGTAGGGCGGACCTTCACAGATACGCAGTATTTT
CASSVGRTFTDTQYF
>TRBJ2-7|once|TRBV20-1|-
TGCAGTGCTGACTTATCCTACGAGCAGTACTTC
CSADLSYEQYF
>TRBJ2-1|few|TRBV5-1|-
TGCGCCAGCAGCTTTGGGTGGTCAGGGCGTGACAATGAGCAGTTCTTC
CASSFGWSGRDNEQFF
>TRBJ1-1|few|TRBV7-9|TRBD1
TGTGCCAGCAGCGGCCGGGACAGGATGAACACTGAAGCTTTCTTT
CASSGRDRMNTEAFF
>TRBJ2-3|-|TRBV9|TRBD2
TGTGCCAGCAGCCCCTTGACTAGCGGGGGATTCACAGATACGCAGTATTTT
CASSPLTSGGFTDTQYF
>TRBJ2-5|-|TRBV7-2|-
TGTGCCAGCAGCACTCAGGGGGAGACCCAGTACTTC
CASSTQGETQYF
>TRBJ2-7|once|TRBV28|-
TGTGCCAGCAGTCCCTGGACTGATCTCCCCTACGAGCAGTACTTC
CASSPWTDLPYEQYF
>TRBJ1-5|-|TRBV5-5|TRBD1
TGTGCCAGCAGCTCGACAGGGGGCAATCAGCCCCAGCATTTT
CASSSTGGNQPQHF
>TRBJ1-2|-|TRBV13|TRBD1
TGTGCCAGCAGCTCTTGGACAGGGGACTATGGCTACACCTTC
CASSSWTGDYGYTF
>TRBJ1-4|-|TRBV19|-
TGTGCCAGTAGTATAGGTAGAGAGGCAACTAATGAAAAACTGTTTTTT
CASSIGREATNEKLFF
>TRBJ1-6|-|TRBV30|-
TGTGCCTGGACCCCTGGGGGATCAAACGCTTCACCCCTCCACTTT
CAWTPGGSNASPLHF
>TRBJ1-5|-|TRBV28|-
TGTGCCAGCAGTTTAGAACTCATGGATAGCAATCAGCCCCAGCATTTT
CASSLELMDSNQPQHF
>TRBJ1-5|-|TRBV6-1|TRBD1
TGTGCCAGCAGTGAACGGGGACAGTTTTGGGGGAGCAATCAGCCCCAGCATTTT
CASSERGQFWGSNQPQHF
>TRBJ1-5|-|TRBV25-1|-
TGTGCCAGCGCCCCCGTGGGTTATCAGCCCCAGCATTTT
CASAPVGYQPQHF
>TRBJ1-3|once|TRBV27|-
TGTGCCAGCAGTCCCCGCAGGGACGGAAACACCATATATTTT
CASSPRRDGNTIYF
>TRBJ2-5|-|TRBV10-2|-
TGCGCCAGCAGTGAAAGAGGTCAAGAGACCCAGTACTTC
CASSERGQETQYF
>TRBJ1-1|-|TRBV27|-
TGTGCCAGCAGTACGACAGTGAACACTGAAGCTTTCTTT
CASSTTVNTEAFF
>TRBJ2-4|-|TRBV28|-
TGTGCCAGCAGTCTCCTGGGGGAAGCTGAGGGGAACATTCAGTACTTC
CASSLLGEAEGNIQYF
>TRBJ2-7|-|TRBV28|TRBD2
TGTGCCAGCAGCCGAGGGACTAACGGAAACTACGAGCAGTACTTC
CASSRGTNGNYEQYF
>TRBJ2-7|-|TRBV14|-
TGTGCCAGCAGCCAAGCCCTCTCATTTGGAGAGCAGTACTTC
CASSQALSFGEQYF
>TRBJ2-1|-|TRBV9|-
TGTGCCAGCAGCGTAGATTCCCTTCCCTACAATGAGCAGTTCTTC
CASSVDSLPYNEQFF
>TRBJ2-1|-|TRBV5-8|-
TGTGCCAGCAGCGTGGGTATGTTCCCGGTTTGGTATGAGCAGTTCTTC
CASSVGMFPVWYEQFF
>TRBJ1-2|-|TRBV11-1|-
TGTGCCAGCAGCTTAGCCTCGAGGGGCTCCACATCCTTC
CASSLASRGSTSF
>TRBJ1-5|once|TRBV19|-
TGTGCCAGTAGTATAACAGGTGGAAATCAGCCCCAGCATTTT
CASSITGGNQPQHF
>TRBJ2-3|-|TRBV9|TRBD1
TGTGCCAGCAGCCCGCTCTGGACAGGGACCACAGATACGCAGTATTTT
CASSPLWTGTTDTQYF
>TRBJ2-1|-|TRBV6-6|TRBD2
TGTGCCAGCAGCCCTCAGCGGGAGCCGTACAATGAGCAGTTCTTC
CASSPQREPYNEQFF
>TRBJ1-1|-|TRBV7-9|-
TGTGCCAGCAGCTTACTAGCAGGCCCGAACACTGAAGCTTTCTTT
CASSLLAGPNTEAFF
>TRBJ1-2|once|TRBV5-6|-
TGTGCCAGCAGCTTGGCCGGGACTCAAAACTATGGCTACACCTTC
CASSLAGTQNYGYTF
>TRBJ2-2|-|TRBV20-1|-
TGCAGTGCTAGTGGCTCCGGGGAGCTGTTTTTT
CSASGSGELFF
>TRBJ1-5|-|TRBV2|TRBD1
TGTGCCAGCAGTCGACAGGGCGGCGATCAGCCCCAGCATTTT
CASSRQGGDQPQHF
>TRBJ2-3|-|TRBV7-3|TRBD1
TGTGCCAGCAGCTTAGCCTGGACAGGGTCCACAGATACGCAGTATTTT
CASSLAWTGSTDTQYF
>TRBJ1-4|-|TRBV2|-
TGTGCCAGCAAGTATGCAACTAATGAAAAACTGTTTTTT
CASKYATNEKLFF
>TRBJ2-7|-|TRBV28|-
TGTGCCAGCAATCCCGTCCTAACCTACGAGCAGTACTTC
CASNPVLTYEQYF
>TRBJ2-7|-|TRBV7-2|TRBD1
TGTGCCAGCAGCGCAAGTACGAGACAGGGCCGTGGGGCGTACTTC
CASSASTRQGRGAYF
>TRBJ2-1|few|TRBV4-2|TRBD2
TGTGCCAGCAGCCAAGATCGGGCTAGCGGGGCCTACAATGAGCAGTTCTTC
CASSQDRASGAYNEQFF
>TRBJ1-3|-|TRBV11-2|-
TGTGCCAGCAGCTTAGCGACCTCCGGGACCTCTGGAAACACCATATATTTT
CASSLATSGTSGNTIYF
>TRBJ2-6|-|TRBV2|-
TGTGCCAGCAGCGTATCTGGGGCCAACGTCCTGACTTTC
CASSVSGANVLTF
>TRBJ2-2|-|TRBV4-1|TRBD2
TGCGCCAGCAGCCAAGAGTCGGGAGGGGTTACCGGGGAGCTGTTTTTT
CASSQESGGVTGELFF
>TRBJ1-1|-|TRBV9|-
TGTGCCAGCAGCGTAGGGGCAGGGACGAACATGAACACTGAAGCTTTCTTT
CASSVGAGTNMNTEAFF
>TRBJ1-2|-|TRBV7-9|-
TGTGCCAGCAACCCCAAGCGCCTCAACTATGGCTACACCTTC
CASNPKRLNYGYTF
>TRBJ1-6|few|TRBV5-6|-
TGTGCCAGCAGCTTGGGACAGTATAATTCACCCCTCCACTTT
CASSLGQYNSPLHF
>TRBJ2-7|-|TRBV5-6|-
TGTGCCAGCAGCGAGGCTAAGGCAGGCCGACTCGAGCAGTACTTC
CASSEAKAGRLEQYF
>TRBJ1-5|-|TRBV6-6|TRBD1
TGTGCCAGCACTCAGGGGGCAGTTAACAATCAGCCCCAGCATTTT
CASTQGAVNNQPQHF